Listed below are T cell receptor beta chains from one sample, sequenced in a study of T-cell memory formation after mild COVID-19. TCRdb re-analysed the 5' RACE reads in MiXCR, keeping a single row per CDR3 protein. Here the sample spans 350,000 to 500,000 distinct CDR3 sequences, under 20% being singletons. Sequencing was performed on PBMCs or a T cell subset sorted from them (not recorded which). Receptors originate from a young man who had mild COVID-19 (a few samples of this study predate the infection). Cell type and time point are not known. The CDR3 runs from the conserved cysteine through the conserved F or W. The D gene is left open where the match is weak. Clone size is given for some rows only: seen once, a few or many times, or a class if the clone is expanded.

few	-	TRBV2	TRBJ1-2	TGTGCCTGCCCCCTCCTGGTCTTTACCGAGGGGAACGCCTATGGCTACACCTTC	CACPLLVFTEGNAYGYTF
-	-	TRBV9	TRBJ1-1	TGTGCCAGCAGCGTAGGCTCAGGGGTAAGCACTGAAGCTTTCTTT	CASSVGSGVSTEAFF
few	TRBD1	TRBV3-1	TRBJ1-5	TGTGCCAGCAGCCGTGGGACAGGGGGCAATCAGCCCCAGCATTTT	CASSRGTGGNQPQHF
few	TRBD1	TRBV24-1	TRBJ2-2	TGTGCCACCAGTGATTTGGGGACAGGGAGAAAGACCGGGGAGCTGTTTTTT	CATSDLGTGRKTGELFF
many	TRBD1	TRBV7-8	TRBJ2-3	TGTGCCAGCAGCTTGGGACAGGGCAGCACAGATACGCAGTATTTT	CASSLGQGSTDTQYF
few	TRBD1	TRBV4-2	TRBJ1-2	TGTGCCAGCAGCCCCTACGTCGGGACAGAGGACTATGGCTACACCTTC	CASSPYVGTEDYGYTF
few	-	TRBV27	TRBJ1-2	TGTGCCAGCAGTTCACAGGGCGGATTGAATGGCTACACCTTC	CASSSQGGLNGYTF
few	-	TRBV7-8	TRBJ2-3	TGTGCCAGTGCTGGGGGTTGGGGGGCGACAGATACGCAGTATTTT	CASAGGWGATDTQYF
many	-	TRBV5-1	TRBJ2-3	TGCGCCAGCAGTTATTGGGGTTCAGATACGCAGTATTTT	CASSYWGSDTQYF
few	TRBD2	TRBV7-2	TRBJ2-3	TGTGCCAGCAGCGCCTTTCTTAGCGGGGGGGCCGTAGATACGCAGTATTTT	CASSAFLSGGAVDTQYF
few	-	TRBV7-9	TRBJ1-1	TGTGCCAGCAGCTTACCGGGCCACACTGAAGCTTTCTTT	CASSLPGHTEAFF
many	TRBD1	TRBV5-1	TRBJ2-1	TGCGCCAGCAGCTTCGGACAGGGGGAGGATGAGCAGTTCTTC	CASSFGQGEDEQFF
few	-	TRBV19	TRBJ1-6	TGTGCCAGTAGTATTTCCGGGAAAGCACCCCTCCACTTT	CASSISGKAPLHF
-	TRBD2	TRBV10-2	TRBJ2-2	TGCGCCAGCAGGCGACTAGCGGGGGACACCGGGGAGCTGTTTTTT	CASRRLAGDTGELFF
few	-	TRBV12-3/TRBV12-4	TRBJ1-1	TGTGCCAGCAGTTCGAGAGGAACCTTTGAAGCTTTCTTT	CASSSRGTFEAFF
few	-	TRBV18	TRBJ2-5	TGTGCCAGCTCACTATCGGGGGCAAGGGAGCAAGAGACCCAGTACTTC	CASSLSGAREQETQYF
few	TRBD1	TRBV14	TRBJ2-7	TGTGCCAGCAGTCAGACCGGGACAGCAAGATACGAGCAGTACTTC	CASSQTGTARYEQYF
-	TRBD2	TRBV6-2/TRBV6-3	TRBJ2-2	TGTGCCAGCAGTTACCGCGGACCGGGACTAGCGGCCTGGGAGCTGTTTTTT	CASSYRGPGLAAWELFF
-	-	TRBV7-6	TRBJ2-3	TGTGCCAGCAGCTTTTCTAACAGAGGCCGAGATACGCAGTATTTT	CASSFSNRGRDTQYF
-	-	TRBV11-2	TRBJ1-1	TGTGCCAGCAGCTCAACGCGAGGGGGACACTCGAACACTGAAGCTTTCTTT	CASSSTRGGHSNTEAFF
few	-	TRBV6-2/TRBV6-3	TRBJ1-2	TGTGCCAGCAGTTCTCGGGCGGGCTACACCTTC	CASSSRAGYTF
-	TRBD2	TRBV4-2	TRBJ2-2	TGTGCCAGCAGCCAAGAACTTGGGACTAGCGGGGGGAACACCGGGGAGCTGTTTTTT	CASSQELGTSGGNTGELFF
many	-	TRBV29-1	TRBJ2-5	TGCAGCGTTGAAGGGTTAGGGGGGCTGGAGACCCAGTACTTC	CSVEGLGGLETQYF
many	-	TRBV5-1	TRBJ2-7	TGCGCCAGCAGCTTGAGGCCCGACTACGAGCAGTACTTC	CASSLRPDYEQYF
few	-	TRBV12-3/TRBV12-4	TRBJ2-2	TGTGCCAGCAGTTTCTTAGGGGGAAACACCGGGGAGCTGTTTTTT	CASSFLGGNTGELFF
few	TRBD2	TRBV11-3	TRBJ2-7	TGTGCCAGCAGCTCATCGCTAGCGGGGGGGGCATACGAGCAGTACTTC	CASSSSLAGGAYEQYF
-	-	TRBV6-5	TRBJ1-5	TGTGCCAGCAGTTTAGGATGGGGGGATGATCAGCCCCAGCATTTT	CASSLGWGDDQPQHF
few	-	TRBV13	TRBJ1-1	TGTGCCAGCAGTAGATGGCGGATGAACACTGAAGCTTTCTTT	CASSRWRMNTEAFF
-	-	TRBV5-4	TRBJ2-7	TGTGCCAGCAGCCGGGACGGCGGCCACGAGCAGTACTTC	CASSRDGGHEQYF
-	TRBD2	TRBV7-8	TRBJ2-3	TGTGCCAGCAAGGCGGGGGGGGGGCATACGCAGTATTTT	CASKAGGGHTQYF
-	-	TRBV28	TRBJ1-2	TGTGCCAGCAGTCAAGACCCAAAAGGCTATGGCTACACCTTC	CASSQDPKGYGYTF
few	-	TRBV4-1	TRBJ1-1	TGCGCCAGCAGCCAAACAGGGACGACTGAAGCTTTCTTT	CASSQTGTTEAFF
-	-	TRBV18	TRBJ1-1	TGTGCCAGCTCAGGAACGACAAGCACTGAAGCTTTCTTT	CASSGTTSTEAFF
-	-	TRBV4-3	TRBJ2-1	TGCGCCAGCAGCCCAGCCCTAGCCAACGAGCAGTTCTTC	CASSPALANEQFF
-	-	TRBV9	TRBJ1-4	TGTGCCAGCAGCGTGGGGACGGCAACTAATGAAAAACTGTTTTTT	CASSVGTATNEKLFF
many	-	TRBV7-9	TRBJ2-2	TGTGCCAGCGTAGTACAGGGTGACACCGGGGAGCTGTTTTTT	CASVVQGDTGELFF
-	TRBD1	TRBV4-3	TRBJ1-2	TGCGCCAGCAGCTCACATAGCCGGGACAGTTGGGGCTACACCTTC	CASSSHSRDSWGYTF
-	-	TRBV5-5	TRBJ2-7	TGTGCCAGCAGCTTCTTACGCAACGAGCAGTACTTC	CASSFLRNEQYF
few	-	TRBV11-2	TRBJ2-5	TGTGCCAGCAGCTTAGATATTAGAGAGTCAGAGACCCAGTACTTC	CASSLDIRESETQYF
few	TRBD2	TRBV29-1	TRBJ2-5	TGCAGCGTTAACTCAGGACTAGCGGGGGGATATGGGGAGACCCAGTACTTC	CSVNSGLAGGYGETQYF
few	-	TRBV6-6	TRBJ1-6	TGTGCCAGCAGGCGACAGGCTCGAAGCTCCTATAATTCACCCCTCCACTTT	CASRRQARSSYNSPLHF
few	TRBD2	TRBV4-3	TRBJ2-1	TGCGCCAGCAGCCAAGGGGTCGCTAGCGGGTCCTACAATGAGCAGTTCTTC	CASSQGVASGSYNEQFF
-	-	TRBV5-1	TRBJ1-2	TGCGCCAGCAGCTTCGGGACGGAGAACTATGGCTACACCTTC	CASSFGTENYGYTF
few	TRBD1	TRBV10-2	TRBJ2-3	TGCGCCAGTTTGACAGGGGGCGCGGATACGCAGTATTTT	CASLTGGADTQYF
few	TRBD1	TRBV30	TRBJ2-7	TGTGCCTTATCGGGACAGGGCTACGAGCAGTACTTC	CALSGQGYEQYF
few	-	TRBV7-9	TRBJ1-2	TGTGCCACCGCAGGACGGGGCAGTTCTTACGGCTACACCTTC	CATAGRGSSYGYTF
-	TRBD2	TRBV5-1	TRBJ2-1	TGCGCCAGCAGCCTATTCGGGGGTGCGGGGGGGCCCAATGAGCAGTTCTTC	CASSLFGGAGGPNEQFF
many	-	TRBV25-1	TRBJ2-4	TGTGCCAGCAGTGACGGGGAATTTCAGTACTTC	CASSDGEFQYF
-	-	TRBV6-2/TRBV6-3	TRBJ2-2	TGTGCCACCTCGATAATCGTGGACACCGGGGAGCTGTTTTTT	CATSIIVDTGELFF
few	TRBD2	TRBV7-2	TRBJ2-1	TGTGCCAGCAGCTTTACCGGGACTAGCGACAATGAGCAGTTCTTC	CASSFTGTSDNEQFF
-	-	TRBV5-1	TRBJ1-6	TGCGCCAGCAGCTTGGCCAGTTCAGGAGGGGGAGATAATTCACCCCTCCACTTT	CASSLASSGGGDNSPLHF
few	TRBD2	TRBV7-3	TRBJ2-1	TGTGCCAGCAGCTTACTAGCGGGGGGGCCAAATGAGCAGTTCTTC	CASSLLAGGPNEQFF
many	-	TRBV20-1	TRBJ2-7	TGCAGTGCTAGTAAGGAGGGGCGCTACGAGCAGTACTTC	CSASKEGRYEQYF
-	-	TRBV29-1	TRBJ1-2	TGCAGCGTTGAAGATCTTGGCTACACCTTC	CSVEDLGYTF
few	-	TRBV7-2	TRBJ2-3	TGTGCCAGCAGCCACTCTCTCACAGATACGCAGTATTTT	CASSHSLTDTQYF
-	-	TRBV7-3	TRBJ1-5	TGTGCCAGCAGCTTAACGGGGGACCAGCCCAAGCATTTT	CASSLTGDQPKHF
many	-	TRBV4-3	TRBJ2-2	TGCGCCAGCAGCCAAGTGGGCAGCCCAACGAACACCGGGGAGCTGTTTTTT	CASSQVGSPTNTGELFF
few	-	TRBV20-1	TRBJ2-3	TGCAGTGCTAGAGATTGGGGGGGCGCAGAGGGCACAGATACGCAGTATTTT	CSARDWGGAEGTDTQYF